The next 27 T cell receptor beta chains were all read from a single sample in a study of blood T cell repertoires in COVID-19. Assay used: immunoSEQ multiplex PCR; TCRdb lists only in-frame clones, some missing. The table includes 200,000 to 250,000 clones, 90% to 95% detected once. Sequencing input: PBMCs or T cells enriched from blood (not recorded which). The source is a young woman who had recovered from COVID-19.

This chain joins TRBV5-5 and TRBJ1-2; TRBD1 matches 7 bases. The CDR3 sequence is 15 residues long. CDR1 SGHKS and CDR2 YYEKEE come from the germline V gene (reference sequence). V lost 4 bases to trimming and J lost 3 bases; unmatched junction nucleotides: 9. The CDR3 loop is CASSRTPQGYYGYTF. The CDR3 DNA reads as TGTGCCAGCAGCCGAACACCACAGGGGTACTATGGCTACACCTTC.

CDR3 region: CASSPDRVSISGANVLTF. The DNA of the CDR3 is TGTGCCAGCAGCCCGGACAGGGTTTCGATCTCTGGGGCCAACGTCCTGACTTTC. The chain employs TRBV3-1 (or the pseudogene TRBV3-2) and TRBJ2-6, with 8 bases lining up with TRBD1. Germline lookup yields CDR1 LGHDT and CDR2 YNNKEL (reference sequence). J lost 0 bases, V lost 4 bases, and 8 bases had no gene match. This CDR3 region has 18 residues.

The J gene is TRBJ1-3, the V gene TRBV28; D perhaps matches TRBD1 (6 bases). Germline CDR1 MDHEN, CDR2 SYDVKM. Trimming removed 8 bases at V and 4 bases at J, with 9 bases between. The CDR3 is made up of 12 amino acids. CDR3 region: CASGTKGNTIYF. In DNA, the CDR3 is TGTGCCAGCGGGACAAAAGGAAACACCATATATTTT.

The chain recombines TRBV28 with TRBJ1-3, with D perhaps matching TRBD1 (5 bases). The CDR3 is 14 amino acids. The V end lost 9 bases, the J end lost 4 bases, and 16 bases lay between the germline ends. The germline gives CDR1 MDHEN, CDR2 SYDVKM. CDR3 nucleotides: TGTGCCAGTGCCAGCGGGCAGGGAGGAAACACCATATATTTT. This gives the protein CASASGQGGNTIYF.

The chain is built from TRBV19 and TRBJ2-7, with D perhaps matching TRBD1 (6 bases). Trimming cost V 6 bases and J 7 bases, with 22 bases left between them. In germline, CDR1 is LNHDA, CDR2 SQIVND (reference sequence). The CDR3 has 15 residues. CDR3 residues: CASRPTGTARGEQYF. CDR3 sequence (DNA): TGTGCCAGTAGACCGACAGGCACAGCCCGCGGTGAGCAGTACTTC.

This rearrangement joins TRBV6-2 or TRBV6-3 to TRBJ1-2; D perhaps matches TRBD1 (5 bases). The V gene's germline CDR1 is MNHEY and CDR2 SVGEGT. The CDR3 extends over 14 amino acids. Trimming shortened V by 4 bases and J by 3 bases, and 12 bases separated the two germline ends. The CDR3 is CASSSPGGHYGYTF. DNA of the CDR3: TGTGCCAGCAGTTCCCCCGGGGGACACTATGGCTACACCTTC.

The chain links TRBV13 to TRBJ1-2; D is possibly TRBD1 (6 bases). Germline V gene sequence: CDR1 PRHDT, CDR2 FYEKMQ (reference sequence). The V end lost 5 bases, the J end lost 0 bases, and 10 bases lay between the germline ends. The CDR3 spans 14 residues. CDR3 region: CASSQGQSNYGYTF. CDR3 in DNA: TGTGCCAGCAGCCAAGGACAGTCTAACTATGGCTACACCTTC.

This chain connects TRBV6-5 to TRBJ1-6; D unresolved. This CDR3 contains 13 residues. Germline V gene sequence: CDR1 MNHEY, CDR2 SVGAGI. The V end lost 10 bases, the J end lost 7 bases, and 14 bases lay between the germline ends. As DNA, the CDR3 is TGTGCCAATTCAGACCGAGGAAATTCACCCCTCCACTTT. This codes for CANSDRGNSPLHF.

The CDR3 DNA reads TGTGCCAGCCGCCCGGGAGTCGGACTTGAGCAGTACTTC. This translates into CASRPGVGLEQYF. The gene calls are TRBV5-4 and TRBJ2-7; possible D gene TRBD2, 6 bases. The length of the CDR3 is 13 residues. The V and J ends lost 7 bases and 7 bases respectively, with 18 bases between them. Germline CDR1 and CDR2: SGHNT and YYREEE (reference sequence).

This clone appeared a few times. V gene TRBV19 combines with J gene TRBJ1-5, with D unresolved. CDR1 is LNHDA and CDR2 is SQIVND in the germline V gene (reference sequence). V lost 7 bases and J lost 3, with 10 bases in between. CDR3 length: 13 amino acids. The CDR3 DNA is TGTGCCAGTACTCCGGTAAACAATCAGCCCCAGCATTTT. It specifies CASTPVNNQPQHF. Full variable domain (outside the CDR3, taken from reference TRBV19 and TRBJ1-5): DGGITQSPKYLFRKEGQNVTLSCEQNLNHDAMYWYRQDPGQGLRLIYYSQIVNDFQKGDIAEGYSVSREKKESFPLTVTSAQKNPTAFYLCASTPVNNQPQHFGDGTRLSIL.

This rearrangement joins TRBV9 to TRBJ2-3, with 9 bases matching TRBD2. There are 18 residues in the CDR3. Losses at the gene ends were 0 bases for V and 0 bases for J; bases not matched to a gene: 8. Germline CDR1 and CDR2: SGDLS and YYNGEE. CDR3 sequence reads: CASSVDLAGKHSTDTQYF. The CDR3 coding sequence is TGTGCCAGCAGCGTAGACCTAGCGGGGAAGCACAGCACAGATACGCAGTATTTT.

The rearrangement joins TRBV18 to TRBJ1-6, with a tentative D call TRBD1 (6 bases). The CDR3 has 14 amino acids. V gave up 4 bases and J gave up 5 bases, with 9 bases separating them. The germline CDR1 and CDR2 sequences are KGHSH and LQKENI. The CDR3 is CASSQDRNNSPLHF. Written as DNA, the CDR3 is TGTGCCAGCTCACAGGACAGAAATAATTCACCCCTCCACTTT.

The V call is TRBV19, the J call TRBJ2-3, with 8 bases fitting TRBD1. The J segment lost 5 bases and the V segment lost 4 bases, leaving 2 bases of the junction unmatched. CDR1 and CDR2 (germline): LNHDA, SQIVND (reference sequence). The CDR3 sequence is 13 residues long. In DNA, the CDR3 is TGTGCCAGTAGTAACAGGGGGATAGATACGCAGTATTTT. This gives the protein CASSNRGIDTQYF.

V is TRBV9 and J is TRBJ2-1, with a weak D call TRBD1 (5 bases). V lost 0 bases to trimming and J lost 8 bases, with 6 bases between them. The germline CDR1 and CDR2 sequences are SGDLS and YYNGEE. This CDR3 spans 12 amino acids. The CDR3 region has the DNA TGTGCCAGCAGCGTAGAGGGGTATGAGCAGTTCTTC. Encoded protein: CASSVEGYEQFF.

This chain uses TRBV7-8 with TRBJ1-5; 7 nucleotides agree with TRBD1. The ends lost 0 bases at V and 7 bases at J; junction bases unmatched: 9. Germline V CDR1 and CDR2: SGHVS, FQNEAQ. This CDR3 region has 16 residues. The CDR3 reads CASSLALVRGSQPQHF. CDR3 in DNA: TGTGCCAGCAGCTTAGCGTTGGTCAGGGGGAGCCAGCCCCAGCATTTT.

The CDR3 DNA sequence: TGCGCCAGCAGCCAAGAACAGATAAACATTCAGTACTTC. Translated: CASSQEQINIQYF. The rearrangement links TRBV4-1 to TRBJ2-4; the D is unclear. The CDR3 length is 13 residues. The ends were cut back, 0 bases at V and 6 bases at J, with 6 bases in the middle. Germline values: CDR1 MGHRA, CDR2 YSYEKL.

V and J are TRBV18 and TRBJ2-7, with 8 bases matching TRBD2. This CDR3 has 14 residues. CDR1 is KGHSH and CDR2 is LQKENI in the germline V gene. J was trimmed by 7 bases and V by 3 bases; bases with no gene match: 8. This CDR3 reads CASSPDRAGVEQYF. CDR3 nucleotides: TGTGCCAGCTCACCGGATAGAGCGGGAGTTGAGCAGTACTTC.

The chain links TRBV28 to TRBJ1-3; D is ambiguous. The CDR3 consists of 16 residues. Germline lookup yields CDR1 MDHEN and CDR2 SYDVKM. V was cut by 1 base and J by 0 bases, with 10 bases left in between. CDR3 bases: TGTGCCAGCAGTTTATTTGTACAGCTCTCTGGAAACACCATATATTTT. Encoded protein: CASSLFVQLSGNTIYF.

The V and J genes are TRBV29-1 and TRBJ2-3; D is possibly TRBD1 (5 bases). Trimming left V 3 bases short and J 5 bases short, with 18 bases between. Germline V CDR1 and CDR2: SQVTM, ANQGSEA. This CDR3 contains 15 residues. The CDR3 here is CSVDWQGDSGDTQYF. CDR3 sequence (DNA): TGCAGCGTTGACTGGCAGGGTGATTCTGGAGATACGCAGTATTTT.

In its sample, this clone was seen many times. The chain links TRBV6-4 to TRBJ2-1; D possibly corresponds to TRBD2 (6 bases). Trimming took 2 bases from V and 2 from J, leaving 10 bases between them. The CDR3 runs to 15 residues. Germline V gene lookup returns CDR1 MRHNA and CDR2 SNTAGT. The CDR3 bases are TGTGCCAGCAGTGACGGGACTGGGACCTACAATGAGCAGTTCTTC. Protein sequence: CASSDGTGTYNEQFF.

The chain couples TRBV18 to TRBJ1-1, with 7 bases identical to TRBD1. The germline V gene encodes CDR1 KGHSH and CDR2 LQKENI. The trim removed 3 bases at V and 5 bases at J, leaving 9 bases unmatched. The CDR3 is made up of 15 amino acids. As DNA, the CDR3 is TGTGCCAGCTCACCCTACGTAGGGGGCGAGACTGAAGCTTTCTTT. Translated, it gives CASSPYVGGETEAFF.

The chain carries TRBV11-3 and TRBJ1-2, with 9 bases matching TRBD1. The CDR3 is 16 residues long. In germline, CDR1 is SGHNT, CDR2 YENEEA. V lost 5 bases to trimming and J lost 8 bases; unmatched junction nucleotides: 15. The DNA for the CDR3 is TGTGCCAGCAGCGTGTTAAAACGTTCGGGACAGGGAGGCTACACCTTC. Translated: CASSVLKRSGQGGYTF.

The chain's CDR3 is CASYPGTANSPLHF. CDR3 DNA: TGTGCCTCTTACCCCGGGACAGCGAATTCACCCCTCCACTTT. V is TRBV27 and J is TRBJ1-6, with 7 nucleotides matching TRBD1. Trimming took 11 bases from V and 7 from J; bases not matched to a gene: 11. The CDR3 sequence is 14 residues long. Germline V CDR1 and CDR2: MNHEY, SMNVEV (reference sequence).

This chain connects TRBV4-1 to TRBJ1-4; TRBD1 matches at 9 bases. CDR3 length: 16 amino acids. Germline V gene lookup returns CDR1 MGHRA and CDR2 YSYEKL. J was trimmed by 6 bases and V by 2 bases; bases with no gene match: 7. The CDR3 here is CASSQKTGTGYEKLFF. The CDR3 region has the DNA TGCGCCAGCAGCCAAAAGACCGGGACAGGGTATGAAAAACTGTTTTTT.

This clone was observed once. V usage is TRBV7-9 and J usage is TRBJ1-2, with a possible D match to TRBD1 (5 bases). This CDR3 is 14 amino acids long. CDR1 is SEHNR and CDR2 is FQNEAQ in the germline V gene (reference sequence). V lost 0 bases and J lost 3, with 8 bases in between. The DNA for the CDR3 is TGTGCCAGCAGCTTAGCCTTGACAGACTATGGCTACACCTTC. It is translated as CASSLALTDYGYTF.

The V call is TRBV2, the J call TRBJ1-2; D unclear. The V gene lost 10 bases and the J gene lost 4 bases, with 13 bases spanning the gap. The CDR3 runs to 12 residues. Looked up from germline, CDR1 is SNHLY and CDR2 is FYNNEI. CDR3 nucleotides: TGTGCCACCGACACAGATCTCTATGGCTACACCTTC. Its protein is CATDTDLYGYTF.

The chain is built from TRBV27 and TRBJ2-1; TRBD2 agrees at 7 bases. The CDR3 consists of 16 residues. CDR1 is MNHEY, CDR2 SMNVEV, per germline (reference sequence). V dropped 0 bases and J dropped 9; count of bases not matched to a gene: 11. The chain's CDR3 is CASSLSGAGSGLEQFF. The CDR3 DNA sequence: TGTGCCAGCAGTTTATCGGGAGCGGGATCTGGGCTTGAGCAGTTCTTC.